This is a list of T cell receptor beta chains from one sample in a study of human T cells and chemical hapten exposure. Using its own MiXCR run on the RACE reads, TCRdb lists one record per CDR3 protein. The profile covers 65,000 to 90,000 distinct CDR3 sequences, with approximately 7% appearing a single time and 1% to 1.5% taken by the ten largest. The source was whole blood, collected in connection with sensitization to the hapten diphenylcyclopropenone (DPC). These receptors were obtained from a woman younger than 45 with alopecia areata. Some clones in this sample may be carry-over from other donors' samples. Each CDR3 is given with its conserved first and last residue. The D gene is left open where the match is weak. Clone size is shown for a subset of rows, as once, few, many or a class of expanded clone.

v_gene	abundance	j_gene	d_gene	CDR3nt	CDR3aa
TRBV6-1	many	TRBJ2-1	NA	TGTGCCAGCAGTGAAGCTGTCCTTGTACCCTACAATGAGCAGTTCTTC	CASSEAVLVPYNEQFF
TRBV12-3/TRBV12-4	many	TRBJ2-3	TRBD2	TGTGCCAGCAGTCCCTTCCTCCGGACTAGCGGGGGGGGTGATACGCAGTATTTT	CASSPFLRTSGGGDTQYF
TRBV7-9	many	TRBJ1-2	NA	TGTGCCAGCAGCGTGGCCGGAGGCGATGGCTACACCTTC	CASSVAGGDGYTF
TRBV18	few	TRBJ2-7	NA	TGTGCCAGCTGGAACCGAACCTACGAGCAGTACTTC	CASWNRTYEQYF
TRBV20-1	many	TRBJ1-6	NA	TGCAGTGCTAGTGAGATGAGCCTCTATAATTCACCCCTCCACTTT	CSASEMSLYNSPLHF
TRBV30	many	TRBJ1-2	TRBD1	TGTGCCTGGAGAGAGGGACAGGTCTATGGCTACACCTTC	CAWREGQVYGYTF
TRBV19	NA	TRBJ2-2	TRBD2	TGTGCCAGTAAGGAGCGGGGGGGCGCGAACACCGGGGAGCTGTTTTTT	CASKERGGANTGELFF
TRBV6-5	many	TRBJ1-6	NA	TGTGCCAGCAGTCTTCGGGGGGGGCAGGGGAGTTCACCCCTCCACTTT	CASSLRGGQGSSPLHF
TRBV18	NA	TRBJ1-5	TRBD1	TGTGCCAGCTCACCACGAGGGCGCGACAGGGAACAGCCCCAGCATTTT	CASSPRGRDREQPQHF
TRBV29-1	NA	TRBJ2-1	TRBD2	TGCAGCGTAACGGGACTAGCGGATTACAATGAGCAGTTCTTC	CSVTGLADYNEQFF
TRBV18	few	TRBJ2-3	NA	TGTGCCAGCTCACTTTATTTGGATACGCAGTATTTT	CASSLYLDTQYF
TRBV2	few	TRBJ1-1	TRBD1	TGTGCCAGCAGTCAGGACAGGGACTTGATTACTGAAGCTTTCTTT	CASSQDRDLITEAFF
TRBV6-1	NA	TRBJ1-6	TRBD1	TGTGCCAGCAGTTCGGACAGGAGTTCGTATTCACCCCTCCACTTT	CASSSDRSSYSPLHF
TRBV7-8	many	TRBJ2-4	NA	TGTGCCAGCAGCACTGGGAGGCAGGGACCCAAAAACATTCAGTACTTC	CASSTGRQGPKNIQYF
TRBV20-1	many	TRBJ2-2	NA	TGCAGTGCTAGGGACCAAACTGGGGAGCTGTTTTTT	CSARDQTGELFF
TRBV20-1	many	TRBJ1-1	NA	TGCAGTGCTAAGAGGGAGGTTAACACTGAAGCTTTCTTT	CSAKREVNTEAFF
TRBV9	many	TRBJ1-2	NA	TGTGCCAGCAGCGTAGCCCCAGGAGCTAACTATGGCTACACCTTC	CASSVAPGANYGYTF
TRBV20-1	NA	TRBJ1-6	NA	TGCAGTGCTAGAGTCGGGGACCGAGATTCACCCCTCCACTTT	CSARVGDRDSPLHF
TRBV6-6	many	TRBJ2-3	TRBD2	TGTGCCAGCAGTTCTCGGACTAGCGGGGGGTTGAGCCCCCGCACAGATACGCAGTATTTT	CASSSRTSGGLSPRTDTQYF
TRBV5-1	many	TRBJ2-1	NA	TGCGCCAGCAGCTTTTGGGGGGCCGCCTACAATGAGCAGTTCTTC	CASSFWGAAYNEQFF
TRBV24-1	NA	TRBJ2-2	TRBD1	TGTGCCAAGCTGCTTCTAGGACAGGGAAGGACCGGGGAGCTGTTTTTT	CAKLLLGQGRTGELFF
TRBV5-6	many	TRBJ2-4	NA	TGTGCCAGCAGCTTGGCGTCTGGACGGGCAAGGGGCATTCAGTACTTC	CASSLASGRARGIQYF
TRBV12-5	many	TRBJ2-3	NA	TGTGCTAGTGGTCTCGGAGGGACCCTCACAGATACGCAGTATTTT	CASGLGGTLTDTQYF
TRBV29-1	many	TRBJ1-1	TRBD1	TGCAGCGTTGCGGGGGGAGACAGGGGGAGGACTGAAGCTTTCTTT	CSVAGGDRGRTEAFF
TRBV7-8	many	TRBJ2-1	TRBD2	TGTGCCAGCAGCTCCGGCCGGGGGGGCCTCAATGAGCAGTTCTTC	CASSSGRGGLNEQFF
TRBV20-1	many	TRBJ2-2	NA	TGCAGTGCTCCGGGGGACACCGGGGAGCTGTTTTTT	CSAPGDTGELFF
TRBV11-2	many	TRBJ1-1	NA	TGTGCCAGCAGCCCGGACGGGAACACTGAAGCTTTCTTT	CASSPDGNTEAFF
TRBV20-1	many	TRBJ2-1	TRBD1	TGCAGTGCTGATACAGGGGCCACTATCTACAATGAGCAGTTCTTC	CSADTGATIYNEQFF
TRBV12-3/TRBV12-4	many	TRBJ2-2	NA	TGTGCCAGCAGCTTTTGGTCAGCAGGGTACACCGGGGAGCTGTTTTTT	CASSFWSAGYTGELFF
TRBV7-8	many	TRBJ1-4	TRBD1	TGTGCCAGCAGCCACCTGGAGGGGGCGAATGAAAAACTGTTTTTT	CASSHLEGANEKLFF
TRBV2	NA	TRBJ1-6	TRBD1	TGTGCCAGCAGCGGGACAGGGGAGAATTCACCCCTCCACTTT	CASSGTGENSPLHF
TRBV11-2	many	TRBJ2-3	NA	TGTGCCAGCAGCTTATCCGGCGGGACAGATACGCAGTATTTT	CASSLSGGTDTQYF
TRBV11-2	many	TRBJ2-1	NA	TGTGCCAGCAGCTCCCTCGTTGGGGGGCGGAACAATGAGCAGTTCTTC	CASSSLVGGRNNEQFF
TRBV11-1	NA	TRBJ1-1	NA	TGTGCCAGCAGCTTAGGAGAGAGCACTGAAGCTTTCTTT	CASSLGESTEAFF
TRBV27	few	TRBJ2-7	TRBD2	TGTGCCAGCAGTTTATCGCCCAACCCAAGAGTAGCGGGGCCCTCCTACGAGCAGTACTTC	CASSLSPNPRVAGPSYEQYF
TRBV9	NA	TRBJ2-3	TRBD1	TGTGCCAGCAGCGCAGGAGACAGGGGGTCAGATACGCAGTATTTT	CASSAGDRGSDTQYF
TRBV5-1	few	TRBJ1-1	NA	TGCGCCAGCAGCCATGGGGACACAGCCTTGAACACTGAAGCTTTCTTT	CASSHGDTALNTEAFF
TRBV12-3/TRBV12-4	many	TRBJ2-5	NA	TGTGCCAGCAGTTTTTCGACCCAAGAGACCCAGTACTTC	CASSFSTQETQYF
TRBV6-5	few	TRBJ1-5	NA	TGTGCCAGCAGTCGGGCTCGGGCAGCGGGGGACTATAGCAATCAGCCCCAGCATTTT	CASSRARAAGDYSNQPQHF
TRBV14	many	TRBJ2-5	TRBD2	TGTGCCGGCAGCCAAAGGCTAGCGGGGCCAGAGACCCAGTACTTC	CAGSQRLAGPETQYF
TRBV5-6	many	TRBJ2-7	NA	TGTGCCAGCAGCCGCGGACGGCCCTCCTACGAGCAGTACTTC	CASSRGRPSYEQYF
TRBV5-1	many	TRBJ2-7	TRBD2	TGCGCCAGCAGCTTGTTTCCGGGACTAGCGTCTGAGCAGTACTTC	CASSLFPGLASEQYF